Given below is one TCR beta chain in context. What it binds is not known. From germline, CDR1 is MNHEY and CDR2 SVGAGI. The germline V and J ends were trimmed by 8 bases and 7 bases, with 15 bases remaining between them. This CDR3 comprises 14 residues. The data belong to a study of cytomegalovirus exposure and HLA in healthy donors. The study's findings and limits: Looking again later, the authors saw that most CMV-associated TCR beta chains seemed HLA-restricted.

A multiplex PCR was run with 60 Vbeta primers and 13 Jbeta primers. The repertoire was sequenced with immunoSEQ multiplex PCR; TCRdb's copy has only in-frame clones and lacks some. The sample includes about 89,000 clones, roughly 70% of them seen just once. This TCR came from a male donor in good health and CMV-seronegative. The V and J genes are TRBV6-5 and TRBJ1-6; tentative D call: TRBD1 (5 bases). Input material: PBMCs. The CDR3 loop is CASGLTGPNSPLHF. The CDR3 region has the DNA TGTGCCAGCGGTCTAACAGGTCCGAATTCACCCCTCCACTTT.